The clone carrying this T cell receptor beta chain was seen ten or more times. Amplification of TCR beta CDR3 regions was performed using RNA transcripts as template. HTBI primers were used for first-round RT-PCR of the TCR CDR3. TCRdb ran MiXCR on the multiplex PCR reads and lists one entry per CDR3 protein. The sample carries about 420,000 distinct CDR3 sequences, roughly an eighth recorded once. This sample is drawn from a study of T cells in Graves' hyperthyroidism and ophthalmopathy. This CDR3 region has 15 residues. Germline lookup yields CDR1 LGHNA and CDR2 YSLEER. Trimming at V came to 3 bases and at J to 6 bases, leaving 9 bases not matched to a gene.

The sample was blood. The chain combines TRBV4-3 with TRBJ2-7, with 9 positions matching TRBD2. The source is a woman aged 18-29 years with Graves' hyperthyroidism. CDR3 residues: CASSQLAGSSGEQYF. The CDR3 region has the DNA TGCGCCAGCAGCCAGCTAGCGGGGAGTTCCGGCGAGCAGTACTTC.